These 10 T cell receptor beta chains originate from one sample sequenced in a study of blood T cell repertoires in COVID-19. Repertoires were generated with immunoSEQ multiplex PCR, while TCRdb's copy carries only in-frame clones and drops some. The sample has 280,000 or so clones; nearly 90% are singletons. What was sequenced was PBMCs or T cells enriched from blood (not recorded which). The receptor set was obtained from a woman younger than 30 with acute COVID-19.

The genes are TRBV6-2 or TRBV6-3 and TRBJ2-3; 10 nucleotides match TRBD2. J gave up 3 bases and V 2 bases, and 8 bases lay outside the gene matches. Per germline, CDR1 MNHEY and CDR2 SVGEGT. The CDR3 contains 17 residues. The CDR3 bases are TGTGCCAGCAGTTACGCGTCTAGCGGGAGTTTGACAGATACGCAGTATTTT. Encoded protein: CASSYASSGSLTDTQYF.

A single count supports this clone. The chain employs TRBV28 and TRBJ1-3; D is possibly TRBD1 (5 bases). Germline CDR1 MDHEN, CDR2 SYDVKM. Trimming took 4 bases from V and 0 from J, leaving 10 bases between them. The CDR3 runs 15 residues. The CDR3 coding sequence is TGTGCCAGCAGTTCCGGGGGGAGCTCTGGAAACACCATATATTTT. Residues: CASSSGGSSGNTIYF.

Concerning this clone: This sample includes further DNA sequences coding for the same CDR3. V is TRBV11-2 and J is TRBJ2-1; tentative D call: TRBD1 (6 bases). Trimming removed 3 bases from V and 6 bases from J, with 6 bases in between. The CDR3 is made up of 12 amino acids. The germline V gene has CDR1 SGHAT and CDR2 FQNNGV. CDR3 residues: CASSFRGNEQFF. CDR3 DNA sequence: TGTGCCAGCAGCTTCAGGGGCAATGAGCAGTTCTTC.

CDR3 nucleotides: TGCGCCAGCAGCTTAGGACAGGAAGAGACCCAGTACTTC. Residues: CASSLGQEETQYF. The chain employs TRBV5-1 and TRBJ2-5, with TRBD1 matching over 7 bases. Germline CDR1 is SGHRS and CDR2 is YFSETQ. J lost 3 bases, V lost 2 bases, and 1 base had no gene match. The CDR3 runs to 13 residues.

The chain recombines TRBV5-4 with TRBJ1-4; weak D call: TRBD1 (6 bases). The germline V and J ends were trimmed by 4 bases and 16 bases, with 20 bases remaining between them. CDR3 length: 13 residues. In germline, CDR1 is SGHNT, CDR2 YYREEE (reference sequence). The CDR3 nucleotides read TGTGCCAGCAGCGCCGGGGGGGCAGGAATTCCGTTTTTT. Protein product: CASSAGGAGIPFF.

This clone appeared once. V gene TRBV6-2 or TRBV6-3 combines with J gene TRBJ2-1, with D uncertain. V was shortened by 0 bases and J by 4 bases, with 13 bases between the two germline ends. The CDR3 consists of 16 residues. From germline, CDR1 is MNHEY and CDR2 SVGEGT. CDR3 amino acids: CASSYSLFGQYNEQFF. CDR3 coding DNA: TGTGCCAGCAGTTACTCGTTATTTGGGCAGTACAATGAGCAGTTCTTC.

This clone was recorded only once. CDR3 in amino acids: CASSLVQGGSYGYTF. CDR3 in DNA: TGTGCCAGCAGCTTAGTGCAGGGCGGATCCTATGGCTACACCTTC. This sequence joins TRBV7-2 and TRBJ1-2; D is perhaps TRBD1 (5 bases). Germline CDR1 is SGHTA and CDR2 is FQGNSA. The CDR3 has 15 amino acids. With 1 base removed from V and 4 bases from J, the gap between germline ends came to 13 bases.

The rearrangement joins TRBV19 to TRBJ2-7; the D is unclear. The CDR3 has 13 residues. CDR1 and CDR2 from the germline V gene are LNHDA and SQIVND (reference sequence). V lost 3 bases and J lost 1, with 7 bases in between. Here the CDR3 DNA reads TGTGCCAGTAGTATTGAGGTTTCCTACGAGCAGTACTTC. This encodes CASSIEVSYEQYF.

The genes are TRBV6-5 and TRBJ2-1, with TRBD2 matching 9 bases. The ends lost 2 bases at V and 8 bases at J; junction bases unmatched: 7. There are 15 residues in the CDR3. CDR1 and CDR2 from the germline V gene are MNHEY and SVGAGI. The DNA of the CDR3 is TGTGCCAGCAGTTACGGCGGCGGGAGGGCCGATGAGCAGTTCTTC. It is translated as CASSYGGGRADEQFF.

The chain uses TRBV30 and TRBJ1-2; possibly TRBD1 for D (5 bases). CDR1 is GTSNPN, CDR2 SVGIG, per germline (reference sequence). Trimming stripped 0 bases from V and 7 bases from J, with 21 bases between. The CDR3 totals 16 residues. The CDR3 nucleotides read TGTGCCTGGAGTGTACAAGGACAACGGCCGCCTTTTGGCTACACCTTC. Its translation: CAWSVQGQRPPFGYTF.